These 16 T cell receptor beta chains were sequenced from one sample in a study of blood T cell repertoires in COVID-19. Some clones are missing from TCRdb's copy, which holds only in-frame ones; the method was immunoSEQ multiplex PCR. Here the sample spans about 280,000 clones, about 80% being singletons. Sequencing was done on a sample of peripheral blood. The receptors here all came from a woman between 50 and 59 years old who had recovered from COVID-19.

This clone was seen once. V usage is TRBV15 and J usage is TRBJ1-5; maybe TRBD1 (6 bases). Trimming pared 3 bases from V and 7 bases from J, leaving 19 bases between. Germline CDR1 and CDR2: LNHNV and YYDKDF (reference sequence). This CDR3 has 16 residues. This CDR3 reads CATSSRMLGQGQPQHF. In nucleotides, the CDR3 is TGTGCCACCAGCAGTCGTATGCTGGGTCAGGGGCAGCCCCAGCATTTT.

This rearrangement joins TRBV9 to TRBJ1-1; D is possibly TRBD1 (5 bases). Germline CDR1 is SGDLS and CDR2 is YYNGEE. V shed 2 bases and J shed 4 bases, with 12 bases lying between them. This CDR3 is 14 amino acids long. The CDR3: CASSVSGKATEAFF. As DNA, the CDR3 is TGTGCCAGCAGCGTCTCAGGGAAGGCCACTGAAGCTTTCTTT.

The chain uses TRBV18 and TRBJ2-1, with no clear D. The CDR3 loop spans 13 amino acids. CDR1 and CDR2 (germline): KGHSH, LQKENI. Trimming shortened V by 0 bases and J by 8 bases, and 8 bases separated the two germline ends. For the CDR3, the DNA is TGTGCCAGCTCACCACCGTCTGTCGATGAGCAGTTCTTC. This translates into CASSPPSVDEQFF.

The chain has TRBV18 and TRBJ2-3, with D possibly TRBD1 on 5 matching bases. Deletions cut 6 bases from V and 10 bases from J, with 20 bases between. In germline, CDR1 is KGHSH, CDR2 LQKENI. The CDR3 covers 14 residues. CDR3 in amino acids: CASSEMERGRAQYF. Here the CDR3 DNA reads TGTGCCAGCTCCGAAATGGAAAGGGGTCGGGCGCAGTATTTT.

The CDR3 protein is CASSRPDSYGYTF. CDR3 DNA: TGTGCCAGCAGTCGCCCGGACAGCTATGGCTACACCTTC. The gene calls are TRBV28 and TRBJ1-2; maybe TRBD1 (6 bases). Between the trimmed V and J ends, which lost 5 bases and 4 bases, there was a span of 11 bases. There are 13 residues in the CDR3. Per germline, CDR1 MDHEN and CDR2 SYDVKM.

A single count supports this clone. The chain has TRBV28 and TRBJ1-2; unclear D gene. This CDR3 is built from 14 residues. V shed 6 bases and J shed 3 bases, with 14 bases lying between them. Germline V lookup: CDR1 MDHEN, CDR2 SYDVKM. The DNA of the CDR3 is TGTGCCAGCAGGCATTCAGGAACGGACTATGGCTACACCTTC. Amino acid sequence: CASRHSGTDYGYTF.

This clone was recorded only once. The chain is built from TRBV4-3 and TRBJ2-2; 10 nucleotides agree with TRBD2. This CDR3 comprises 17 residues. V shed 0 bases, J shed 9 bases, and the junction held 10 bases outside the gene matches. The germline gives CDR1 LGHNA, CDR2 YSLEER. This chain's CDR3 is CASSQDTSGAGVRELFF. Written as DNA, the CDR3 is TGCGCCAGCAGCCAAGATACTAGCGGGGCGGGGGTGCGGGAGCTGTTTTTT.

V and J are TRBV7-9 and TRBJ2-1, with 11 bases identical to TRBD1. V dropped 5 bases and J dropped 6; count of bases not matched to a gene: 6. The CDR3 spans 15 residues. The germline V gene encodes CDR1 SEHNR and CDR2 FQNEAQ (reference sequence). CDR3 sequence reads: CASSVRGTGGNEQFF. CDR3 bases: TGTGCCAGCAGCGTCCGCGGGACAGGGGGCAATGAGCAGTTCTTC.

The rearrangement joins TRBV4-3 to TRBJ1-2, with D possibly matching TRBD1 (6 bases). The germline V and J ends were trimmed by 1 base and 7 bases, with 13 bases remaining between them. Germline V gene data show CDR1 as LGHNA and CDR2 as YSLEER. This CDR3 has 14 residues. This CDR3 reads CASSQVQGTGGYTF. For the CDR3, the DNA is TGCGCCAGCAGCCAAGTACAGGGTACCGGTGGCTACACCTTC.

The chain joins TRBV19 to TRBJ2-5, with 9 bases identical to TRBD1. In germline, CDR1 is LNHDA, CDR2 SQIVND (reference sequence). V gave up 8 bases and J gave up 5 bases; unmatched junction bases: 9. This CDR3 contains 14 residues. As DNA, the CDR3 is TGTGCCAGTCGCCCGGACAGGGGATGGGAGACCCAGTACTTC. Protein product: CASRPDRGWETQYF.

The V gene is TRBV6-5, the J gene TRBJ2-3; D is possibly TRBD1 (5 bases). The V gene lost 2 bases and the J gene lost 4 bases, with 10 bases spanning the gap. The CDR3 sequence is 14 residues long. From germline, CDR1 is MNHEY and CDR2 SVGAGI. The CDR3 region has the DNA TGTGCCAGCAGTTACCTAGGACAATCAGATACGCAGTATTTT. Protein sequence: CASSYLGQSDTQYF.

This sequence joins TRBV5-5 and TRBJ2-3, with D hard to call. V shed 4 bases and J shed 0 bases, with 12 bases lying between them. Germline assignment: CDR1 SGHKS and CDR2 YYEKEE (reference sequence). This CDR3 contains 15 residues. This CDR3 is CASSRQAPSTDTQYF. The CDR3 nucleotides read TGTGCCAGCAGCCGTCAGGCCCCTAGCACAGATACGCAGTATTTT.

The rearrangement uses TRBV29-1 and TRBJ1-1; TRBD1 might be the D (5 bases). CDR1 is SQVTM and CDR2 is ANQGSEA in the germline V gene. Trimming cost V 7 bases and J 7 bases, with 16 bases left between them. The CDR3 is 12 amino acids. CDR3 in amino acids: CSGLSGDLEAFF. The CDR3 DNA reads as TGCAGCGGCCTTTCGGGGGACCTTGAAGCTTTCTTT. The whole variable domain, filled in from reference TRBV29-1 and TRBJ1-1, reads SAVISQKPSRDICQRGTSLTIQCQVDSQVTMMFWYRQQPGQSLTLIATANQGSEATYESGFVIDKFPISRPNLTFSTLTVSNMSPEDSSIYLCSGLSGDLEAFFGQGTRLTVV.

The chain carries TRBV23-1 and TRBJ2-1; D gene uncertain. TRBV23-1 counts as an open reading frame of uncertain function. CDR3 length: 11 amino acids. The ends were cut back, 6 bases at V and 15 bases at J, with 15 bases in the middle. The CDR3 region has the DNA TGCGCCAGCAGATCGAACCGGTCGCGGTTCTTC. Residues: CASRSNRSRFF.

The chain uses TRBV5-6 and TRBJ2-1; D is possibly TRBD2 (5 bases). The CDR3 extends over 15 amino acids. V was cut by 3 bases and J by 3 bases, with 13 bases left in between. CDR1 and CDR2 from the germline V gene are SGHDT and YYEEEE. As DNA, the CDR3 is TGTGCCAGCAGCTCGGGATGGGGAAACTACAATGAGCAGTTCTTC. It is translated as CASSSGWGNYNEQFF.

V gene TRBV6-2 or TRBV6-3 combines with J gene TRBJ2-1, with 10 nucleotides matching TRBD1. This CDR3 comprises 15 residues. Trimming at V came to 2 bases and at J to 8 bases, leaving 6 bases not matched to a gene. The germline V gene encodes CDR1 MNHEY and CDR2 SVGEGT. CDR3 region: CASSYETGGVYEQFF. The CDR3 nucleotides read TGTGCCAGCAGTTACGAGACAGGGGGCGTGTATGAGCAGTTCTTC.